The 6 T cell receptor beta chains in this list originate from one sample, sequenced in a study of CD8 T cells in Susac syndrome. The authors reverse transcribed roughly 0.5 to 1 ug RNA with random hexamers. Using its own MiXCR run on the immunoSEQ multiplex PCR reads, TCRdb lists one record per CDR3 protein. Of approximately 160,000 distinct CDR3 sequences in the sample, around 96% were seen once. The sequenced sample consisted of CD4+ T cells from PBMCs. The receptors were gathered from a human donor with Susac syndrome.

V is TRBV15 and J is TRBJ2-6, with D hard to call. The CDR3 is 17 amino acids. The germline V and J ends were trimmed by 0 bases and 1 base, with 10 bases remaining between them. In germline, CDR1 is LNHNV, CDR2 YYDKDF (reference sequence). CDR3 region: CATSREPTLSGANVLTF. The DNA of the CDR3 is TGTGCCACCAGCAGAGAGCCAACACTTTCTGGGGCCAACGTCCTGACTTTC. Filled out from reference TRBV15 and TRBJ2-6, the complete variable domain reads DAMVIQNPRYQVTQFGKPVTLSCSQTLNHNVMYWYQQKSSQAPKLLFHYYDKDFNNEADTPDNFQSRRPNTSFCFLDIRSPGLGDTAMYLCATSREPTLSGANVLTFGAGSRLTVL.

This chain connects TRBV11-2 to TRBJ1-3; TRBD1 might be the D (5 bases). This CDR3 is 16 amino acids long. Trimming shortened V by 5 bases and J by 0 bases, and 14 bases separated the two germline ends. The germline CDR1 and CDR2 sequences are SGHAT and FQNNGV. CDR3 residues: CASSRRDVRSGNTIYF. As DNA, the CDR3 is TGTGCCAGCAGCCGGAGGGACGTACGCTCTGGAAACACCATATATTTT.

The rearrangement joins TRBV28 to TRBJ2-1; tentatively, D is TRBD1 (5 bases). The CDR3 is made up of 16 amino acids. Germline values: CDR1 MDHEN, CDR2 SYDVKM. V lost 8 bases and J 5 bases, leaving 22 bases between the germline ends. The CDR3 sequence is CASGKLRQSPNNEQFF. The CDR3 DNA is TGTGCCAGCGGCAAACTCAGACAGTCCCCCAACAATGAGCAGTTCTTC.

This clonotype came up once. This chain joins TRBV5-4 and TRBJ2-7, with 9 positions matching TRBD2. The J segment lost 4 bases and the V segment lost 0 bases, leaving 5 bases of the junction unmatched. Germline-derived CDR1 and CDR2 are SGHNT and YYREEE (reference sequence). The CDR3 contains 15 residues. The DNA of the CDR3 is TGTGCCAGCAGCTTGGATCCTAGCGGGATGTACGAGCAGTACTTC. Residues: CASSLDPSGMYEQYF.

The chain combines TRBV6-5 with TRBJ2-7; the match to TRBD1 covers 9 bases. The CDR3 has 15 amino acids. The V and J ends lost 5 bases and 1 base, in that order; junction bases with no gene match: 6. CDR1 and CDR2 (germline): MNHEY, SVGAGI. DNA for the CDR3: TGTGCCAGCAGTACGGCCGGGACAGGGTCCTACGAGCAGTACTTC. Translated: CASSTAGTGSYEQYF.

V and J are TRBV4-2 and TRBJ1-5; no firm D call. V was cut by 0 bases and J by 11 bases, with 14 bases left in between. The V gene's germline CDR1 is LGHNA and CDR2 YNFKEQ. The length of the CDR3 is 14 residues. The CDR3 sequence: CASSQDLAGYSQHF. In DNA form, the CDR3 reads TGTGCCAGCAGCCAAGATCTTGCGGGGTATTCCCAGCATTTT.